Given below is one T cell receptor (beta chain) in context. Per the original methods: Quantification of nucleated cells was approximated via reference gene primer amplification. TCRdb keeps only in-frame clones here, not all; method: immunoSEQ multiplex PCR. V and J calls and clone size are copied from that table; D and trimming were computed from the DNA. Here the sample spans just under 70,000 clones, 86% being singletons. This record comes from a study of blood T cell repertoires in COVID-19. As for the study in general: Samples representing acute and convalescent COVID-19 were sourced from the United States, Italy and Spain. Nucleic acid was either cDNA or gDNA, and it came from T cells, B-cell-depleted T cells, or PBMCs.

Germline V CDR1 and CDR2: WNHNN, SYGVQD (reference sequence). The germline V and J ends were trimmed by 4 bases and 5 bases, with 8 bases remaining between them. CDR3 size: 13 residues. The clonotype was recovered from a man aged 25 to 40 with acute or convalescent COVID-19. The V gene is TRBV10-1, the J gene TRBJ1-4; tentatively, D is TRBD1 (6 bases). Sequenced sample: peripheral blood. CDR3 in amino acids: CASSGGPNEKLFF. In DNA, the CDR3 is TGCGCCAGCAGTGGGGGGCCGAATGAAAAACTGTTTTTT.